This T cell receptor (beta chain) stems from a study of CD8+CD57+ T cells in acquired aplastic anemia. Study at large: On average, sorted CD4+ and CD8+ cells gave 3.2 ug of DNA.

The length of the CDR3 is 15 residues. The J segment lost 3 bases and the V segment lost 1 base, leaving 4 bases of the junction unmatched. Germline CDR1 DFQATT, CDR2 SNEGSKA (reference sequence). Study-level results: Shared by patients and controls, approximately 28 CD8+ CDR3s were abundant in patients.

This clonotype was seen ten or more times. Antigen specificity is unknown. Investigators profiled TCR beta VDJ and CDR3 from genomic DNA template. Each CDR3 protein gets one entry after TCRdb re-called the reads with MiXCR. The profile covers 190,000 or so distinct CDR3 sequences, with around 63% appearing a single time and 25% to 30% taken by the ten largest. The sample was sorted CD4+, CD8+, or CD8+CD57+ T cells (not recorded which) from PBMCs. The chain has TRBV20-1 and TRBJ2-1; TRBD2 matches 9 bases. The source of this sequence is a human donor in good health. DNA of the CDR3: TGCAGTGCTAGAGGTAGCGGGGGCTTCTACAATGAGCAGTTCTTC. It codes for CSARGSGGFYNEQFF.